This T cell receptor beta chain is from a study of T cell responses to AZD1222 COVID-19 vaccine. Data came from immunoSEQ multiplex PCR; TCRdb stores just in-frame clones and leaves some out. This table has roughly 100,000 clones, around 91% appearing once. V lost 3 bases and J lost 3, with 12 bases in between. Germline CDR1 LNHDA, CDR2 SQIVND (reference sequence). The CDR3 length is 14 residues. This receptor was taken from an adult in good health. Material: peripheral blood, obtained on day 0 of AZD1222 vaccination. The chain recombines TRBV19 with TRBJ2-7; D is perhaps TRBD1 or TRBD2 (6 bases each). CDR3 amino acids: CASSIRGEIYEQYF. The CDR3 coding sequence is TGTGCCAGTAGTATTAGGGGGGAAATCTACGAGCAGTACTTC.